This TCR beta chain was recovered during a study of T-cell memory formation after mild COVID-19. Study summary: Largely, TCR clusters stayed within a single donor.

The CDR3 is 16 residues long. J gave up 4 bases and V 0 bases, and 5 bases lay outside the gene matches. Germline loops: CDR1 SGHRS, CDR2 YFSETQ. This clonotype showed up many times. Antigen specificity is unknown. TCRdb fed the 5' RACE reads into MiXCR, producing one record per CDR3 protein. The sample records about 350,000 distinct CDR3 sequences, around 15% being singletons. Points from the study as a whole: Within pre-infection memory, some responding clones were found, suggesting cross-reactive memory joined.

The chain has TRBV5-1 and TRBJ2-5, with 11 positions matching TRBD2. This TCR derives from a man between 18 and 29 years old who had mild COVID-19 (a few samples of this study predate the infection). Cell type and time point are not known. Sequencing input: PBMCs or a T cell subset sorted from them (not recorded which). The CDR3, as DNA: TGCGCCAGCAGCTTGGCCCGTCTAGCGGGGGGAGAGACCCAGTACTTC. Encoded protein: CASSLARLAGGETQYF.